This T cell receptor (beta chain) was sequenced during a study of OX40 agonist ivuxolimab in advanced cancers. Generated by immunoSEQ multiplex PCR, the TCRdb table keeps only in-frame clones and is missing some. Of roughly 81,000 clones in the sample, roughly 85% were seen once. Study outcomes and limitations: Fewer expanded clones were found on average in CD4+ than in CD8+ T cells.

Points on this clone: Antigen: not known.

The CDR3 is 14 residues long. CDR1 and CDR2 from the germline V gene are SNHLY and FYNNEI. V shed 8 bases and J shed 0 bases, with 11 bases lying between them. The origin of this receptor is an adult with an advanced solid tumor such as melanoma, head and neck, liver or kidney cancer. The sequenced sample was CD4+ or CD8+ T cells sorted from blood, obtained in a trial of the OX40 agonist ivuxolimab. The V gene is TRBV2, the J gene TRBJ2-1; D remains ambiguous. The CDR3 sequence: CASSLWDSYNEQFF. CDR3 bases: TGTGCCAGCTCCCTTTGGGACTCCTACAATGAGCAGTTCTTC. Full variable domain (remainder filled in from reference TRBV2 and TRBJ2-1): EPEVTQTPSHQVTQMGQEVILRCVPISNHLYFYWYRQILGQKVEFLVSFYNNEISEKSEIFDDQFSVERPDGSNFTLKIRSTKLEDSAMYFCASSLWDSYNEQFFGPGTRLTVL.